A single sample is the source of the 12 T cell receptor beta chains below, sequenced in a study of cytomegalovirus exposure and HLA in healthy donors. Researchers ran the PCR with 60 Vbeta and 13 Jbeta primers. TCRdb's copy holds only in-frame clones and misses some; the assay was immunoSEQ multiplex PCR. The table lists around 300,000 clones, around 90% of them singletons. Sequenced sample: PBMCs. These TCRs come from a woman younger than 30 in good health and CMV-seronegative.

As for this clone: The same CDR3 also results from other DNA sequences found in this sample. This chain's CDR3 is CASSLVSGGTEAFF. CDR3 nucleotides: TGCGCCAGCAGCTTGGTGTCAGGGGGCACTGAAGCTTTCTTT. The rearrangement uses TRBV5-1 and TRBJ1-1; 7 bases are shared with TRBD1. The germline V gene has CDR1 SGHRS and CDR2 YFSETQ. This CDR3 contains 14 residues. Germline trimming cut 0 bases from V and 4 bases from J; bases unmatched to any gene: 3.

The J gene is TRBJ1-2, the V gene TRBV5-1, with D perhaps matching TRBD1 (6 bases). CDR1 SGHRS and CDR2 YFSETQ come from the germline V gene. The CDR3 has 14 amino acids. The V gene lost 1 base and the J gene lost 6 bases, with 13 bases spanning the gap. CDR3 nucleotide sequence: TGCGCCAGCAGCTTGTTTTCAGGGGTCGATGGCTACACCTTC. Protein product: CASSLFSGVDGYTF.

The chain carries TRBV4-1 and TRBJ2-1; D perhaps matches TRBD1 (5 bases). Germline assignment: CDR1 MGHRA and CDR2 YSYEKL. The CDR3 sequence is 17 residues long. Between the trimmed V and J ends, which lost 2 bases and 3 bases, there was a span of 17 bases. Written as DNA, the CDR3 is TGCGCCAGCAGCCAACCAAAGACACAGGTGGACTACAATGAGCAGTTCTTC. Its translation: CASSQPKTQVDYNEQFF.

This rearrangement joins TRBV20-1 to TRBJ1-2; D is perhaps TRBD1 (5 bases). The length of the CDR3 is 11 residues. Germline assignment: CDR1 DFQATT and CDR2 SNEGSKA (reference sequence). The V and J ends lost 6 bases and 5 bases respectively, with 10 bases between them. CDR3 in DNA: TGCAGTGCAGGAGGGGAATATGGCTACACCTTC. It codes for CSAGGEYGYTF.

The V call is TRBV27, the J call TRBJ1-1; 8 nucleotides line up with TRBD1. V lost 5 bases to trimming and J lost 0 bases; unmatched junction nucleotides: 2. Looked up from germline, CDR1 is MNHEY and CDR2 is SMNVEV (reference sequence). There are 14 residues in the CDR3. DNA of the CDR3: TGTGCCAGCAGTGTGGGACAGGTGAACACTGAAGCTTTCTTT. It encodes CASSVGQVNTEAFF.

The chain combines TRBV19 with TRBJ1-2, with D unclear. The germline V gene has CDR1 LNHDA and CDR2 SQIVND (reference sequence). The length of the CDR3 is 16 residues. V gave up 6 bases and J gave up 6 bases, with 23 bases separating them. The CDR3 reads CASRTSPPGSRDGYTF. Written as DNA, the CDR3 is TGTGCCAGTAGGACGTCCCCCCCCGGGTCGCGGGATGGCTACACCTTC.

The chain recombines TRBV4-1 with TRBJ2-7; TRBD1 matches 8 bases. Germline CDR1 MGHRA, CDR2 YSYEKL. CDR3 length: 15 residues. V shed 6 bases and J 1 base; nucleotides not matched to a gene: 8. Here the CDR3 reads CASSQNRGSSYEQYF. DNA of the CDR3: TGCGCCAGCAGTCAGAACAGGGGGAGTTCCTACGAGCAGTACTTC.

The CDR3 protein is CASSIDAGETYEQYF. CDR3 nucleotides: TGTGCCAGTAGTATCGACGCAGGGGAAACCTACGAGCAGTACTTC. This sequence joins TRBV19 and TRBJ2-7, with a tentative D call TRBD1 (6 bases). In germline, CDR1 is LNHDA, CDR2 SQIVND (reference sequence). Deletions cut 3 bases from V and 2 bases from J, with 14 bases between. This CDR3 has 15 residues.

The genes are TRBV28 and TRBJ1-5; D might be TRBD1 (5 bases). Trimming removed 5 bases from V and 5 bases from J, with 19 bases in between. This CDR3 region has 16 residues. Germline V gene sequence: CDR1 MDHEN, CDR2 SYDVKM. The CDR3: CASSPLVGGFDQPQHF. CDR3 in DNA: TGTGCCAGCAGTCCTCTAGTCGGGGGGTTCGATCAGCCCCAGCATTTT.

The V and J genes are TRBV2 and TRBJ1-1; D unclear. The length of the CDR3 is 14 residues. Looked up from germline, CDR1 is SNHLY and CDR2 is FYNNEI. Between the trimmed V and J ends, which lost 7 bases and 4 bases, there was a span of 16 bases. The CDR3 DNA sequence: TGTGCCAGCATGTTCGGCGGTGCGGGCACTGAAGCTTTCTTT. Its translation: CASMFGGAGTEAFF.

Comments on this clone: A read error may account for a junction end that differs from germline. This sequence joins TRBV9 and TRBJ2-7; the D gene is possibly TRBD1 (6 bases). Per the germline V gene, CDR1 is SGDLS and CDR2 is YYNGEE. This CDR3 is 13 amino acids long. The CDR3 DNA is TGTGCCAGCAGCTCAGGGGCTCTGGAGGAGCAGTGCTTC. Protein product: CASSSGALEEQCF.

The rearrangement uses TRBV4-1 and TRBJ2-7, with a weak D call TRBD2 (6 bases). The germline CDR1 and CDR2 sequences are MGHRA and YSYEKL. This CDR3 has 17 amino acids. V was trimmed by 3 bases and J by 2 bases, leaving 20 bases between them. CDR3 in amino acids: CASSHSAGGLGPYEQYF. The CDR3 DNA is TGCGCCAGCAGCCATTCAGCGGGTGGACTGGGACCCTACGAGCAGTACTTC.